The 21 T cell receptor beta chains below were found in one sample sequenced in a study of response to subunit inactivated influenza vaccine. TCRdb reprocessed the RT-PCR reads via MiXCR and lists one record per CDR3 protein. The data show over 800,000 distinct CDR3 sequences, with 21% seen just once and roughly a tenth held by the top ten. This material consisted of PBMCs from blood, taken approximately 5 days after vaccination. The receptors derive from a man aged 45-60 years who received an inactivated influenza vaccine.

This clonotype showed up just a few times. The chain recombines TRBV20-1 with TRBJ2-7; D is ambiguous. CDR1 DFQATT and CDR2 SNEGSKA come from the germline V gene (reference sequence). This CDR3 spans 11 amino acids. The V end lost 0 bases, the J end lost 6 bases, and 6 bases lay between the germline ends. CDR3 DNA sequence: TGCAGTGCTAGAGATGCCGGCGAGCAGTACTTC. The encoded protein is CSARDAGEQYF.

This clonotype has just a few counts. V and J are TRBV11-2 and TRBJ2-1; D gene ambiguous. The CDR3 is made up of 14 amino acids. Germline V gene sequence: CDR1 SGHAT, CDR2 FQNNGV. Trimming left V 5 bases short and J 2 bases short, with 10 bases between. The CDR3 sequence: CASSPANTYNEQFF. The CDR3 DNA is TGTGCCAGCAGCCCTGCTAATACCTACAATGAGCAGTTCTTC. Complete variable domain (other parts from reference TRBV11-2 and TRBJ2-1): EAGVAQSPRYKIIEKRQSVAFWCNPISGHATLYWYQQILGQGPKLLIQFQNNGVVDDSQLPKDRFSAERLKGVDSTLKIQPAKLEDSAVYLCASSPANTYNEQFFGPGTRLTVL.

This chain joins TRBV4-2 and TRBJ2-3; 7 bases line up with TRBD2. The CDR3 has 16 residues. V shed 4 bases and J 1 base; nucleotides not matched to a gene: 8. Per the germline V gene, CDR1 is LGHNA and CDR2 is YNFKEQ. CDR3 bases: TGTGCCAGCAGCCTCCATACGACTAGCCGCACAGATACGCAGTATTTT. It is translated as CASSLHTTSRTDTQYF.

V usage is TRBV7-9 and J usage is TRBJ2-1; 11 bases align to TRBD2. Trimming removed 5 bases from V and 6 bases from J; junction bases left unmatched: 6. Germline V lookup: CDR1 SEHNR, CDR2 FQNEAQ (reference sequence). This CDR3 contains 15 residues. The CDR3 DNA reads TGTGCCAGCAGCCTCCTTAGCGGGAGGGCCAATGAGCAGTTCTTC. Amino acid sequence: CASSLLSGRANEQFF.

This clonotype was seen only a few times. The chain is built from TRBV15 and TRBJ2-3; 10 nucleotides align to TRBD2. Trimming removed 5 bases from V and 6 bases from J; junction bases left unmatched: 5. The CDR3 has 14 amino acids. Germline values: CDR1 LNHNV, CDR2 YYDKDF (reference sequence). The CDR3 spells CATSSGTSADTQYF. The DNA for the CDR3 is TGTGCCACCAGCTCCGGGACTAGCGCCGATACGCAGTATTTT.

The CDR3 loop is CASSFDGGGSYEQYF. The CDR3 DNA sequence: TGTGCCAGCAGCTTTGATGGGGGGGGTTCCTACGAGCAGTACTTC. V is TRBV5-4 and J is TRBJ2-7; 7 bases align to TRBD2. The CDR3 contains 15 residues. Germline loops: CDR1 SGHNT, CDR2 YYREEE (reference sequence). The V segment lost 2 bases and the J segment 1 base; nucleotides outside the gene matches: 6.

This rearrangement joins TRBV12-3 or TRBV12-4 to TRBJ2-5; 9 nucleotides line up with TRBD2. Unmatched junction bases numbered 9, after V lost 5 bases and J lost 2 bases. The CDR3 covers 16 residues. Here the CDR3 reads CASSPSLAGRQETQYF. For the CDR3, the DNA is TGTGCCAGCAGTCCTTCGCTAGCGGGACGACAAGAGACCCAGTACTTC.

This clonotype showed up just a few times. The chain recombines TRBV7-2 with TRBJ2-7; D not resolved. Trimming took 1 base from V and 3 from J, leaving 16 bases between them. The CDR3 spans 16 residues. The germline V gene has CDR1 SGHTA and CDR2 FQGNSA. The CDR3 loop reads CASSLDWAVANYEQYF. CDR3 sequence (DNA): TGTGCCAGCAGCTTAGATTGGGCAGTGGCGAACTACGAGCAGTACTTC.

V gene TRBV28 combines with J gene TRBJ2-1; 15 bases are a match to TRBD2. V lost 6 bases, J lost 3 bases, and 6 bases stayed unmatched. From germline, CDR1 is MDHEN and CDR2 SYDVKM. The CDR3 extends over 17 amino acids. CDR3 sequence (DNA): TGTGCCAGCAGCCAAGGACTAGCGGGGGGGTACTACAATGAGCAGTTCTTC. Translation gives CASSQGLAGGYYNEQFF. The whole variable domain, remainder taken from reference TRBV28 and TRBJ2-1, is DVKVTQSSRYLVKRTGEKVFLECVQDMDHENMFWYRQDPGLGLRLIYFSYDVKMKEKGDIPEGYSVSREKKERFSLILESASTNQTSMYLCASSQGLAGGYYNEQFFGPGTRLTVL.

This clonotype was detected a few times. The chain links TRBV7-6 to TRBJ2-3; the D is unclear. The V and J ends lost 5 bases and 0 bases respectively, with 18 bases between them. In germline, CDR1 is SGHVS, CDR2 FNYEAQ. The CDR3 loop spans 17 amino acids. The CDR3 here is CASSPRETLASTDTQYF. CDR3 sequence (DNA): TGTGCCAGCAGCCCTCGAGAGACCCTCGCTAGCACAGATACGCAGTATTTT.

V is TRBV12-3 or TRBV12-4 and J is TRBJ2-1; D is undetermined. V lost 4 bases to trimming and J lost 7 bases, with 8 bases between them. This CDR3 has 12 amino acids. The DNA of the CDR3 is TGTGCCAGCAGTTGGCTGGTGAATGAGCAGTTCTTC. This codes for CASSWLVNEQFF.

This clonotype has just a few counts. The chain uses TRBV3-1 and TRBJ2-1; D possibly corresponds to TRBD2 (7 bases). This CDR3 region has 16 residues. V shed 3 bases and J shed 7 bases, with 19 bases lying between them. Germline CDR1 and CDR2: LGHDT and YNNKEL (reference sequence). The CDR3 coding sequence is TGTGCCAGCAGCCACCGCGCAAGGGGGGGGCTTAATGAGCAGTTCTTC. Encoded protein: CASSHRARGGLNEQFF.

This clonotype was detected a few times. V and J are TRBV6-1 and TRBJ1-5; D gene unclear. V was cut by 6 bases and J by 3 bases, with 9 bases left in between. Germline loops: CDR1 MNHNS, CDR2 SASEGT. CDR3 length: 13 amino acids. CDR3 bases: TGTGCCAGCAGCACGACAATCAATCAGCCCCAGCATTTT. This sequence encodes CASSTTINQPQHF.

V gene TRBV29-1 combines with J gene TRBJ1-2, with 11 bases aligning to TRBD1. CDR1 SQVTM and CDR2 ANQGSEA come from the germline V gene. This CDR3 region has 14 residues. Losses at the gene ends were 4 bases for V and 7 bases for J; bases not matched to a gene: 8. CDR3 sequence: CSVVGTGGNGGYTF. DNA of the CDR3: TGCAGCGTTGTCGGGACAGGGGGAAATGGTGGCTACACCTTC.

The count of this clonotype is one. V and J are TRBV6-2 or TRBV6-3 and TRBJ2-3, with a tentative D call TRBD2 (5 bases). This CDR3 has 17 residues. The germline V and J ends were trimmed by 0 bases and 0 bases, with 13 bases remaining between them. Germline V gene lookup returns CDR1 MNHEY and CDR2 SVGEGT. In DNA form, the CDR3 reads TGTGCCAGCAGTTACTCCTTCGGCGGAGGCAGCACAGATACGCAGTATTTT. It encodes CASSYSFGGGSTDTQYF.

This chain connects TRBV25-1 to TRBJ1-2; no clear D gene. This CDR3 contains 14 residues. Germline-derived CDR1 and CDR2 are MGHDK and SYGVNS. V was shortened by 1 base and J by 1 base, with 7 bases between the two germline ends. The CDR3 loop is CASSELSVNYGYTF. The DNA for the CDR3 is TGTGCCAGCAGTGAATTGTCGGTTAACTATGGCTACACCTTC.

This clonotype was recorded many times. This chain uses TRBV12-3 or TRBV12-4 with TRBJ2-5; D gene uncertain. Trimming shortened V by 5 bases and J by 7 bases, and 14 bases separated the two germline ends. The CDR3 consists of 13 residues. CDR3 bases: TGTGCCAGCAGTCCGATCCAAGAAGGGACCCAGTACTTC. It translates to CASSPIQEGTQYF.

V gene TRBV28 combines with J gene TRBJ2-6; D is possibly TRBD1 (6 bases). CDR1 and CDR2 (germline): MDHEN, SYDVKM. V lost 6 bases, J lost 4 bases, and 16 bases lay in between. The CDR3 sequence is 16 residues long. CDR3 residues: CASRTLTGTGANVLTF. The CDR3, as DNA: TGTGCCAGCAGGACCCTAACAGGGACGGGGGCCAACGTCCTGACTTTC.

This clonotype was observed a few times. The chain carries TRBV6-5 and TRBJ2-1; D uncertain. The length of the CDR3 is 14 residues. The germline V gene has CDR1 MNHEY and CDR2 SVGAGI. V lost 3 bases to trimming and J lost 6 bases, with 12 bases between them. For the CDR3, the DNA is TGTGCCAGCAGTTATGAGGACGGATTCAATGAGCAGTTCTTC. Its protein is CASSYEDGFNEQFF.

The CDR3 coding sequence is TGTGCCAGCAGAACTGGACAGGGGGCTTTTGGCTACACCTTC. Protein sequence: CASRTGQGAFGYTF. This chain joins TRBV6-1 and TRBJ1-2, with 11 bases lining up with TRBD1. J was trimmed by 7 bases and V by 6 bases; bases with no gene match: 7. The CDR3 totals 14 residues. Germline V lookup: CDR1 MNHNS, CDR2 SASEGT.

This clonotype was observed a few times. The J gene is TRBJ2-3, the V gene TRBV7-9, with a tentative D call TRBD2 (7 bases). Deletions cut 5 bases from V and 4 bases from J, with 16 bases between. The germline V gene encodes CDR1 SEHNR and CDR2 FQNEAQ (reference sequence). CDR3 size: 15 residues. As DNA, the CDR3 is TGTGCCAGCAGCCGGACGGGGGGCCTTTCAGATACGCAGTATTTT. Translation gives CASSRTGGLSDTQYF.